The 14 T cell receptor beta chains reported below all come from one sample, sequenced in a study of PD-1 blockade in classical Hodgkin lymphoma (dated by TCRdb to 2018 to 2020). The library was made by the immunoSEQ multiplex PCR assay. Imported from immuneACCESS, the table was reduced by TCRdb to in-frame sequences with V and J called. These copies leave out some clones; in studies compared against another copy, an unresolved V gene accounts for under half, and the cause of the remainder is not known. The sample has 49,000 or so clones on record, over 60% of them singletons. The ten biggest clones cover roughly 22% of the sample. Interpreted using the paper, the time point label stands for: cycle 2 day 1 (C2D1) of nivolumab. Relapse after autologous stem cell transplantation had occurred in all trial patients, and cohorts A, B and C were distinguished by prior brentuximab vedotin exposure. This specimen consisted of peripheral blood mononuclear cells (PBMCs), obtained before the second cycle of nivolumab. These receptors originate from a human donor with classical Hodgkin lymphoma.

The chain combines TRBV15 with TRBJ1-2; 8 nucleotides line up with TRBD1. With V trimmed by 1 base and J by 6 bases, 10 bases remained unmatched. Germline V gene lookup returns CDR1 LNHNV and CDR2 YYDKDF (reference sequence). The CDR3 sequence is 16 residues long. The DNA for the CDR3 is TGTGCCACCAGCAGAGCGGTCAGCCAGGGGGCGAATGGCTACACCTTC. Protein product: CATSRAVSQGANGYTF. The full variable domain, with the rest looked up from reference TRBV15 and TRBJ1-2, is DAMVIQNPRYQVTQFGKPVTLSCSQTLNHNVMYWYQQKSSQAPKLLFHYYDKDFNNEADTPDNFQSRRPNTSFCFLDIRSPGLGDTAMYLCATSRAVSQGANGYTFGSGTRLTVV.

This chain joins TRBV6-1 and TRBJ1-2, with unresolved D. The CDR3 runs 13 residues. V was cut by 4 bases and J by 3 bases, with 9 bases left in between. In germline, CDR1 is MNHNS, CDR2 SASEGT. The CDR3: CASSVDGDYGYTF. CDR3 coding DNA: TGTGCCAGCAGTGTCGACGGAGACTATGGCTACACCTTC.

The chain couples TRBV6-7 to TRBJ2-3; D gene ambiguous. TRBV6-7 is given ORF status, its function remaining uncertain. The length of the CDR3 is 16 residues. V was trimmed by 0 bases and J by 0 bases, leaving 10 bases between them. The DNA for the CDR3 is TGTGCCAGCAGTTACTCAGCACAGTCTAGCACAGATACGCAGTATTTT. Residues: CASSYSAQSSTDTQYF.

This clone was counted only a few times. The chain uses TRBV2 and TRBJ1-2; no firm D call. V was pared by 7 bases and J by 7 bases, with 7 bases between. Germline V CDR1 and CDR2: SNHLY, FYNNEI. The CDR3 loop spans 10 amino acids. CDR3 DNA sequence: TGTGCCAGCATCCGAGGTGGCTACACCTTC. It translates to CASIRGGYTF.

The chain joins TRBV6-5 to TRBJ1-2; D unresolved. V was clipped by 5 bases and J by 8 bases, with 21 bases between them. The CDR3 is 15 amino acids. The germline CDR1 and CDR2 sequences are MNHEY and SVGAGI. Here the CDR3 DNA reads TGTGCCAGCAGTCCCATGGGAGCGCCTGGGATGGGCTACACCTTC. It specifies CASSPMGAPGMGYTF.

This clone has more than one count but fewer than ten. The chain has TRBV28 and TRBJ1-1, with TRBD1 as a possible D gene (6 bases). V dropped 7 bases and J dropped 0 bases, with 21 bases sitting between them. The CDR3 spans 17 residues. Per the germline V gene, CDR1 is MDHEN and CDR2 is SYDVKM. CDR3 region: CASTFSLGTGMNTEAFF. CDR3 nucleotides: TGTGCCAGCACCTTCTCGTTAGGTACAGGGATGAACACTGAAGCTTTCTTT.

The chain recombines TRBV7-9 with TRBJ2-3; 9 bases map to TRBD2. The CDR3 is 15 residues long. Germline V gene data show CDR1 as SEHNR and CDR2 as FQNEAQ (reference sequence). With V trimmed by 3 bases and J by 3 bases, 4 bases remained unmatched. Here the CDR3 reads CASSFDSGGTDTQYF. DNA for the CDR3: TGTGCCAGCAGCTTTGATAGCGGGGGTACAGATACGCAGTATTTT.

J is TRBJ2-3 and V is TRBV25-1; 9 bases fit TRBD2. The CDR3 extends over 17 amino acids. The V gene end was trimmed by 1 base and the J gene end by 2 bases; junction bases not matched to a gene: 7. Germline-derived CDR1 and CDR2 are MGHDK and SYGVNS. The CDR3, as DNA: TGTGCCAGCAGTGAATTGGTAGCGGGAGAGGTCACAGATACGCAGTATTTT. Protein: CASSELVAGEVTDTQYF. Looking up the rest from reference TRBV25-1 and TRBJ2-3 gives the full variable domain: EADIYQTPRYLVIGTGKKITLECSQTMGHDKMYWYQQDPGMELHLIHYSYGVNSTEKGDLSSESTVSRIRTEHFPLTLESARPSHTSQYLCASSELVAGEVTDTQYFGPGTRLTVL.

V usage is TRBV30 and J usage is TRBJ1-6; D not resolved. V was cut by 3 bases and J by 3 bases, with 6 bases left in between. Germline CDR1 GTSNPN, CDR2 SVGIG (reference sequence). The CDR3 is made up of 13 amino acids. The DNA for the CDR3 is TGTGCCTGGAGGCCAGACTATAATTCACCCCTCCACTTT. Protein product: CAWRPDYNSPLHF.

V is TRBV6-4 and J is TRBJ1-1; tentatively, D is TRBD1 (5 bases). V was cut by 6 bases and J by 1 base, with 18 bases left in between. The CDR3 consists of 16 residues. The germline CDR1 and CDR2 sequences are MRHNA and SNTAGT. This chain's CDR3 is CASSDRDCITNTEAFF. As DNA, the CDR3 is TGTGCCAGCAGCGATCGGGACTGTATTACGAACACTGAAGCTTTCTTT.

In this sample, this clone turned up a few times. The CDR3 region has the DNA TGTGCCTCCATGCCGTTGGGAAACTATGGCTACACCTTC. Translation gives CASMPLGNYGYTF. The gene calls are TRBV6-1 and TRBJ1-2; no clear D. The germline V gene encodes CDR1 MNHNS and CDR2 SASEGT. This CDR3 is 13 amino acids long. V was shortened by 11 bases and J by 2 bases, with 15 bases between the two germline ends.

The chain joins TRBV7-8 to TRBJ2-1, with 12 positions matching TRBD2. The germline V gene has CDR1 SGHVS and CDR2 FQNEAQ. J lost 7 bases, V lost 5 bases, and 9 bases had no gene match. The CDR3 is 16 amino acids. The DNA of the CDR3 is TGTGCCAGCAGCCCTAGAGGGCTAGCGGGAGGGAATGAGCAGTTCTTC. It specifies CASSPRGLAGGNEQFF.

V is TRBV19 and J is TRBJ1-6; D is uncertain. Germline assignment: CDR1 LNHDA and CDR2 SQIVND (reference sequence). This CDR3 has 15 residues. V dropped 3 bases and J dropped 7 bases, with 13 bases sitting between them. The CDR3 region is CASSIPGRQNSPLHF. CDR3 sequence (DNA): TGTGCCAGTAGTATCCCCGGGCGGCAGAATTCACCCCTCCACTTT.

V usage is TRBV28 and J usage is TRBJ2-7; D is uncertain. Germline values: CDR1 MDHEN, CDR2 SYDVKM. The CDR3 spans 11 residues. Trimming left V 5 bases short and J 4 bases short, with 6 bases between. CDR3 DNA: TGTGCCAGCAGTGCCCAATACGAGCAGTACTTC. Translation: CASSAQYEQYF.